This T cell receptor beta chain was obtained from a study of CD8+ T cells in alopecia areata (dated by TCRdb to the late 2010s). Study-level background: Treated patients were enrolled in an open-label pilot trial of oral tofacitinib, 5 to 10 mg twice daily, for moderate-to-severe alopecia areata. Patients stayed on tofacitinib for 6 to 18 months and then had 6 months of follow-up off drug so that delayed response and recurrence could be assessed. The RNA source kit depended on sample type: the PAXgene miRNA kit for fixed scalp, the miRNeasy kit for PBMCs, and the RNeasy kit for mouse skin. The study used high-throughput TCRbeta sequencing to examine T cell clonal expansion in alopecia areata, in both the C3H/HeJ mouse model and human patients. Human TCRbeta sequencing covered scalp tissue and sorted CD4+ and CD8+ peripheral blood T cells from patchy and totalis/universalis alopecia areata patients and healthy controls. TCRbeta CDR3 regions were amplified by immunoSEQ multiplex PCR using 35 Vbeta forward and 13 Jbeta reverse primers. Scalp clonality was compared among normal scalp (n=4), patchy alopecia areata scalp (n=8), and alopecia totalis/universalis scalp (n=8). Tofacitinib-treated patients had biopsies at baseline and at 4 and 24 weeks of treatment, with a later scalp biopsy in several patients.

From alopecia areata patients, peripheral blood was collected along with lesional scalp punch biopsies. PBMCs were separated by density centrifugation and stained for CD3, CD4 and CD8, after which CD4+ and CD8+ T cells were sorted on a FACSAria. Looking up the germline V gene (reference sequence) yields CDR1 GTSNPN and CDR2 SVGIG. Inclusive of the bounding cysteine and phenylalanine, the CDR3 is 14 residues long. Left in the record is the CDR3 DNA by itself, 42 bases read in frame from the first base. V lost 4 bases and J lost 4 bases; the stretch between them is 14 bases long. Library preparation used the immunoSEQ multiplex PCR assay. For TCR sequencing, RNA was extracted from every sample and reverse transcribed into cDNA to serve as template. SuperScript III was used to make first-strand cDNA, primed with a 2:1 mix of oligo-dT and random hexamers. A synthetic immune receptor repertoire was used to assess amplification bias, and residual bias was removed computationally. Per the authors' processing: After raw reads were preprocessed to remove errors, the CDR3 was defined following IMGT conventions as running from the conserved cysteine to phenylalanine. Clonality was computed by normalizing Shannon entropy by log2 of the number of productive unique TCRs and subtracting the result from 1. Whether each scalp clone was CD4 or CD8 was inferred by checking scalp TCRbeta sequences against the CD4 and CD8 repertoires from sorted blood. This immuneACCESS table, as held by TCRdb, lists in-frame sequences with V and J called but not all clones. Of the missing ones, under half trace to an unresolved V gene in checked studies; the others have no known cause. The V and J calls and clone size are taken from that table; D and trimming were inferred from the DNA. This sample is represented by 75,000 to 100,000 clones; 35% to 50% of them were singletons. The ten top clones hold 0.6% to 0.85% of the sample.

What the study reported, not specific to this receptor: Compared with normal scalp, lesional scalp had higher clonality and more expanded CD8+ clones, particularly in alopecia totalis/universalis, a pattern that suggests antigenic drive. Scalp TCR repertoire analysis is complicated because resident alphabeta T cells in normal human skin are also sequenced, whereas mouse skin is dominated by gammadelta T cells. Compared with mice, TCR sequences shared between patients were less clear, possibly partly because of HLA diversity across the patient population.

As regards this clone: It has no known antigen specificity. Per-base quality was not reported, and no clone a single base away is much larger than it.

The V and J genes are TRBV30 and TRBJ2-1; too little of a D gene remains to name it. Sequenced material: CD4+ T cells sorted from blood. The receptor's source is a human donor with alopecia areata. The nucleotide sequence reads as follows: TGTGCCTGGACGCCTGGTACCCCTTACAATGAGCAGTTCTTC. Its translation reads: CAWTPGTPYNEQFF.